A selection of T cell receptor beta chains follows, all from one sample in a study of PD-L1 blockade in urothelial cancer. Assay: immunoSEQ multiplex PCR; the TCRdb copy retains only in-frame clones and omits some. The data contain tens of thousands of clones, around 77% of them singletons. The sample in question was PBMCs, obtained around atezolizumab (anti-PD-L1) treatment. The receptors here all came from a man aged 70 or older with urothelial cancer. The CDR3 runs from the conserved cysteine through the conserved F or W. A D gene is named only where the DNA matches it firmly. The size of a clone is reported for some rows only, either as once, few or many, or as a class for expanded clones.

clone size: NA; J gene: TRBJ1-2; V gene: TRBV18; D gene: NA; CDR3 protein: CASSPETENYGYTF; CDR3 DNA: TGTGCCAGCTCACCAGAGACAGAAAACTATGGCTACACCTTC
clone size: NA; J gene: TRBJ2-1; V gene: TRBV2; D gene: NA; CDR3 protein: CASKVDNEQFF; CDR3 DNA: TGTGCCAGCAAAGTAGACAATGAGCAGTTCTTC
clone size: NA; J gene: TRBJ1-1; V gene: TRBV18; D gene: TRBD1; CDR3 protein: CASSPTGGRTEAFF; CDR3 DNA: TGTGCCAGCTCACCGACAGGGGGCCGGACTGAAGCTTTCTTT
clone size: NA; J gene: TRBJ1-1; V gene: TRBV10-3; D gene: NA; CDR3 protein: CAISESAQMNAEAFF; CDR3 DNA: TGTGCCATCAGTGAGTCGGCACAGATGAACGCTGAAGCTTTCTTT
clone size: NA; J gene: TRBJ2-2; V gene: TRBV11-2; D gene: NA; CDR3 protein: CASSSAVMGADTGELFF; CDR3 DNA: TGTGCCAGCAGCTCAGCAGTGATGGGGGCCGACACCGGGGAGCTGTTTTTT
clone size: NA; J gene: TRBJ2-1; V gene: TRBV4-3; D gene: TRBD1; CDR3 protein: CASSPGTGREQFF; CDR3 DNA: TGCGCCAGCAGCCCAGGGACAGGGCGTGAGCAGTTCTTC
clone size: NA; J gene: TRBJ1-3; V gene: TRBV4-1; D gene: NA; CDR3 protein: CASSQELPPAGGGNTIYF; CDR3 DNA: TGCGCCAGCAGCCAAGAACTTCCCCCGGCCGGAGGGGGAAACACCATATATTTT
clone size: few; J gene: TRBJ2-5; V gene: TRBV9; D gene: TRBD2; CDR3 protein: CASSVEPGLAGETQYF; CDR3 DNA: TGTGCCAGCAGCGTAGAGCCCGGACTAGCAGGAGAGACCCAGTACTTC
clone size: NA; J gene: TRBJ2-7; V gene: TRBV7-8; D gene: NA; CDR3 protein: CASSLEAGYGEQYF; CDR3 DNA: TGTGCCAGCAGCTTAGAAGCAGGGTATGGCGAGCAGTACTTC
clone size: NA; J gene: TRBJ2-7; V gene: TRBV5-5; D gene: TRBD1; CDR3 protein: CASSPRGWEQYF; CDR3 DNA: TGTGCCAGCAGCCCCAGGGGGTGGGAGCAGTACTTC
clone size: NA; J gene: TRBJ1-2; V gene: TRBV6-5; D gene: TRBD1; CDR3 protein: CASSQDRAGGYTF; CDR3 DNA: TGTGCCAGCAGCCAAGACAGGGCGGGTGGCTACACCTTC
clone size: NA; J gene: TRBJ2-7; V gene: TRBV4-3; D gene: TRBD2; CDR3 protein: CASSPSGNTYEQYF; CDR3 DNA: TGCGCCAGCAGTCCTAGCGGGAACACCTACGAGCAGTACTTC
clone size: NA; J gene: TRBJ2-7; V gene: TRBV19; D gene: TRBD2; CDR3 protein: CASSSEGAGGLNDEQYF; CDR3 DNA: TGTGCCAGTAGTTCAGAGGGAGCGGGGGGGTTGAACGACGAGCAGTACTTC
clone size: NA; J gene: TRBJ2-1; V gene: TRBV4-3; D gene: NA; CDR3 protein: CASSPGTGFNEQFF; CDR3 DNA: TGCGCCAGCAGCCCCGGGACTGGCTTTAATGAGCAGTTCTTC
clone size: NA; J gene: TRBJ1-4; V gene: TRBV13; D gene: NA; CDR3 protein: CASSEKTGLTNEKLFF; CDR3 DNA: TGTGCCAGCAGCGAAAAAACAGGGTTAACTAATGAAAAACTGTTTTTT
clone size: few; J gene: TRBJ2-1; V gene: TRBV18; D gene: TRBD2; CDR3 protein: CASSPRGRGRAFTGNEQFF; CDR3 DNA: TGTGCCAGCTCACCGCGTGGGAGGGGACGGGCATTCACAGGCAATGAGCAGTTCTTC
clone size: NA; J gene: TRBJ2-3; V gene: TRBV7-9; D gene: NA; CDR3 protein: CASSLDGGKDTQYF; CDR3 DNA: TGTGCCAGCAGCTTAGACGGCGGGAAGGATACGCAGTATTTT
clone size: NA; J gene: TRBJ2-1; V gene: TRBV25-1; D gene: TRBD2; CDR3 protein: CASSEYSGFLLNNEQFF; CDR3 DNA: TGTGCCAGCAGTGAATATAGCGGGTTTCTGCTAAATAATGAGCAGTTCTTC
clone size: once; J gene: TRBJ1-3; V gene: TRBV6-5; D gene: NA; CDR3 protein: CASSYDNSGSGNTIYF; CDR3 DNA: TGTGCCAGCAGTTACGACAACTCAGGCTCTGGAAACACCATATATTTT
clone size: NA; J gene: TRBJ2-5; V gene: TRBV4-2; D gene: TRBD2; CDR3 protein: CASSQDTASGSSETQYF; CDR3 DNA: TGTGCCAGCAGCCAAGATACGGCTAGCGGGAGTTCCGAGACCCAGTACTTC
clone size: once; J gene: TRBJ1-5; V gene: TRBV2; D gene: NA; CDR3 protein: CASSVRGTNQPQHF; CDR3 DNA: TGTGCCAGCAGCGTCAGGGGAACGAATCAGCCCCAGCATTTT
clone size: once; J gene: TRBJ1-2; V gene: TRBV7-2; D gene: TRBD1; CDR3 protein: CASSLVNRDRGGYGYTF; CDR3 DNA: TGTGCCAGCAGCTTAGTTAACCGGGACAGGGGAGGCTATGGCTACACCTTC
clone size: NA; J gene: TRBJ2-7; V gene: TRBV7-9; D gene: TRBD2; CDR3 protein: CASSFGGDSYEQYF; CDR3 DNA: TGTGCCAGCAGCTTCGGGGGGGATAGCTACGAGCAGTACTTC
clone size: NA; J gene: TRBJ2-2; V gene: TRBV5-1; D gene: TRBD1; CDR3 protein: CASSRDRGLTGELFF; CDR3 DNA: TGCGCCAGCAGCCGGGACAGGGGGCTCACCGGGGAGCTGTTTTTT
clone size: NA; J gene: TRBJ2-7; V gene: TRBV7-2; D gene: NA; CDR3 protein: CASSLTGQYTYEQYF; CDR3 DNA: TGTGCCAGCAGCTTAACAGGGCAGTATACCTACGAGCAGTACTTC
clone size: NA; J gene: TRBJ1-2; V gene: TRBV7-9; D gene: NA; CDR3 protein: CASSPQLANYGYTF; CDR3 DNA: TGTGCCAGCAGTCCACAGTTAGCTAACTATGGCTACACCTTC
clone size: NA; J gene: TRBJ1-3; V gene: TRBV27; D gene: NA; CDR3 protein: CASSFGLGNTIYF; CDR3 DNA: TGTGCCAGCAGTTTCGGGTTGGGAAACACCATATATTTT
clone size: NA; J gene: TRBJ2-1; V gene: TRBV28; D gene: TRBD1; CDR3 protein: CASSRPGQGDNEQFF; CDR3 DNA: TGTGCCAGCAGCCGTCCGGGACAGGGTGACAATGAGCAGTTCTTC
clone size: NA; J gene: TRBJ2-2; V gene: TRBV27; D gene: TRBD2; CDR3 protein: CASRNSGGVAGELFF; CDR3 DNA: TGTGCCAGCAGAAATAGCGGGGGTGTCGCCGGGGAGCTGTTTTTT
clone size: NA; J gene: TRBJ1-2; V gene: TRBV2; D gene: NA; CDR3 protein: CASSEALRSLNYGYTF; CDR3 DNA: TGTGCCAGCAGTGAAGCCCTACGTAGTCTTAACTATGGCTACACCTTC
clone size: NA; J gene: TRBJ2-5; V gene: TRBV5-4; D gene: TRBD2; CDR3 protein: CASSSPGLTQETQYF; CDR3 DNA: TGTGCCAGCAGCTCCCCGGGACTAACCCAAGAGACCCAGTACTTC
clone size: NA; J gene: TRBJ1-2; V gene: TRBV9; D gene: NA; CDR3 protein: CASSPHGVANYGYTF; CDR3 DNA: TGTGCCAGCAGCCCGCACGGGGTAGCTAACTATGGCTACACCTTC
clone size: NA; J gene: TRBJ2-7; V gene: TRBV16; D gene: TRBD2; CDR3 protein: CASSQRWGGTQNYEQYF; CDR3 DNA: TGTGCCAGCAGCCAACGGTGGGGGGGAACTCAGAACTACGAGCAGTACTTC
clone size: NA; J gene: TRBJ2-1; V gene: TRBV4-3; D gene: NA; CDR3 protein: CASSQDFEAGYIYNEQFF; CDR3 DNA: TGCGCCAGCAGCCAAGACTTTGAGGCAGGGTACATCTACAATGAGCAGTTCTTC
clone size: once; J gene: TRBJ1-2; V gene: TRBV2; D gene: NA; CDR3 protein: CASSAASGYTF; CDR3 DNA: TGTGCCAGCAGCGCGGCCTCGGGCTACACCTTC